The source of this T cell receptor beta chain is a study of T cells expressing NK-cell markers. Study-level background: Serological testing identified seven of the eight sequenced donors as HCMV-seropositive and one as seronegative. Study findings and constraints: These clonotypes additionally ranked first within the CD3+CD56-NKG2C+ fraction of four donors.

CDR1 is KGHSH and CDR2 is LQKENI in the germline V gene. This CDR3 region has 15 residues. About this clonotype: Its cognate antigen is unknown.

TCRdb reprocessed the 5' RACE reads, with one entry per CDR3 protein and no DNA. The sample has about 460,000 distinct CDR3 sequences. This receptor was taken from a woman aged 50 to 60 in good health. The V gene is TRBV18, the J gene TRBJ2-1; no DNA is available, so the TRBD1 call from TCRdb remains unchecked. Sequenced sample: blood T cells: a sorted CD56 or NKG2C T cell subset, CD4+ or CD8+ T cells, or bulk PBMC T cells (not recorded which). Here the CDR3 reads CASLQGSLSYNEQFF.